This T cell receptor beta chain emerged from a study of cytomegalovirus exposure and HLA in healthy donors. It was with 60 Vbeta and 13 Jbeta primers that the PCR ran. Original processing methods: An analysis performed later counted roughly 79 million unique TCR beta chains (roughly 10 million of them shared). The protocol was immunoSEQ multiplex PCR, while the TCRdb copy is restricted to in-frame clones and leaves out a portion. The V and J calls and the clone size are those of that table, but D and trimming were determined from the DNA. The table includes under 200,000 clones, around 80% detected once. About this clone: The antigen is not known.

The V end was cut by 0 bases, the J end by 0 bases, with 9 bases between. CDR1 is SGHRS, CDR2 YFSETQ, per germline. The CDR3 totals 15 residues. The study's findings and limits: Cytomegalovirus-associated status was assigned to roughly 160 TCR beta chains.

The sample comprised PBMCs. This chain connects TRBV5-1 to TRBJ1-1; D ambiguous. This receptor was obtained from a man aged 40-50 years in good health and CMV-seronegative. This chain's CDR3 is CASSLAQPMNTEAFF. Written as DNA, the CDR3 is TGCGCCAGCAGCTTGGCACAGCCTATGAACACTGAAGCTTTCTTT.